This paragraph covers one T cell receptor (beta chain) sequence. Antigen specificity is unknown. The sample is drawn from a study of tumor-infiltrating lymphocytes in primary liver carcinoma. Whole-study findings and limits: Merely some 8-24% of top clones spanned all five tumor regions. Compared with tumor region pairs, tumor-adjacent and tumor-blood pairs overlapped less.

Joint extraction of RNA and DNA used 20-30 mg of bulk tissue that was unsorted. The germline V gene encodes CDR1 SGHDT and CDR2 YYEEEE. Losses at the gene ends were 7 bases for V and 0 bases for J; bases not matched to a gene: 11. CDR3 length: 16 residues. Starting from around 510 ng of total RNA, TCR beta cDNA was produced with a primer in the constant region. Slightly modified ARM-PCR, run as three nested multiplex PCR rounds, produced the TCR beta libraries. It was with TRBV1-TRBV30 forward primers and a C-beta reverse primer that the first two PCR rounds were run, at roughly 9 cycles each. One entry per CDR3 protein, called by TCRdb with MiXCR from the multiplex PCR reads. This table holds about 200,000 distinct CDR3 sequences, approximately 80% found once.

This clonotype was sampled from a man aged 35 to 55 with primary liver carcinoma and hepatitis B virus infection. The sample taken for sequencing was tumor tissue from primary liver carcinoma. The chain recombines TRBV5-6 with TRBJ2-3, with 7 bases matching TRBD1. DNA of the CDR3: TGTGCCAGCGGCATCTATAGGGGGCCTAGCACAGATACGCAGTATTTT. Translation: CASGIYRGPSTDTQYF.